The subject of this entry is one T cell receptor beta chain. Antigen unknown. Other DNA sequences in this specimen translate into the identical CDR3. Amplification used 60 Vbeta primers and 13 Jbeta primers. Clones were read by immunoSEQ multiplex PCR, and TCRdb kept only the in-frame ones, dropping some. The table has over 50,000 clones, about 86% seen once. There are 11 residues in the CDR3. Germline V gene sequence: CDR1 SGHRS, CDR2 YFSETQ. V was clipped by 3 bases and J by 2 bases, with 2 bases between them. The data belong to a study of cytomegalovirus exposure and HLA in healthy donors. Points from the study as a whole: For most TCR sequences rarity was the rule, although some public TCRs occurred in many donors.

Sequencing used PBMCs. This TCR was sampled from a man in his forties in good health and CMV-seronegative. The chain carries TRBV5-1 and TRBJ2-5; no definite D call. The DNA of the CDR3 is TGCGCCAGCAGCTCGCAAGAGACCCAGTACTTC. This sequence encodes CASSSQETQYF.